Listed here are 3 T cell receptor beta chains from one sample, sequenced in a study of graft-versus-host responses after intestinal transplantation. These receptors' antigens are unknown. Repertoires were generated with immunoSEQ multiplex PCR, while TCRdb's copy carries only in-frame clones and drops some. Of 50,000 or so clones listed, around 90% are singletons. This specimen was unstimulated CD4+ T cells sorted from spleen or lymph node cells, taken before transplant. These receptors were obtained from a human donor who was the organ donor for an intestinal transplant.

V and J are TRBV2 and TRBJ1-2, with TRBD1 matching 7 bases. This CDR3 comprises 14 residues. Germline V lookup: CDR1 SNHLY, CDR2 FYNNEI. The junction had 2 bases not matched to a gene; V was cut back by 1 base and J by 3 bases. This CDR3 reads CASSEVRGDYGYTF. The CDR3 DNA sequence: TGTGCCAGCAGTGAAGTCAGGGGGGACTATGGCTACACCTTC.

The J gene is TRBJ1-4, the V gene TRBV4-3; unclear D gene. CDR3 size: 14 residues. Trimming took 0 bases from V and 11 from J, leaving 13 bases between them. CDR1 is LGHNA and CDR2 is YSLEER in the germline V gene. In DNA, the CDR3 is TGCGCCAGCAGCCAAGACTACGGACCCGAGAAACTGTTTTTT. Translated, it gives CASSQDYGPEKLFF.

In regard to this clone: This same CDR3 is encoded by further DNA sequences in the sample. This chain connects TRBV7-3 to TRBJ2-3, with 13 bases that match TRBD2. The germline CDR1 and CDR2 sequences are SGHTA and FQGTGA. V lost 5 bases, J lost 3 bases, and 5 bases stayed unmatched. The CDR3 totals 16 residues. CDR3 sequence (DNA): TGTGCCAGCAGCCTACTAGCGGGAGGGCCAACAGATACGCAGTATTTT. Protein sequence: CASSLLAGGPTDTQYF.